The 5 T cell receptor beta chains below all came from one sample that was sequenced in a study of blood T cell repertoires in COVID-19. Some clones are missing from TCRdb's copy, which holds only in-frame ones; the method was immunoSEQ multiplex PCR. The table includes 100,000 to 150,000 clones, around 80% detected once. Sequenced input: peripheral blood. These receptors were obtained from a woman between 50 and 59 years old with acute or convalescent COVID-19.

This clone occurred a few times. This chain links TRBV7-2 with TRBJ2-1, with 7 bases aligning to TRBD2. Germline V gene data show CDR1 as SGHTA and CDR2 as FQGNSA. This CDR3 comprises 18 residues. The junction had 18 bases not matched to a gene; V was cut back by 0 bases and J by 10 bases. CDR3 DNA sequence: TGTGCCAGCAGCTTAGCTAGGCCCAGAACTAGCGCATCCGGGGAGCAGTTCTTC. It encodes CASSLARPRTSASGEQFF.

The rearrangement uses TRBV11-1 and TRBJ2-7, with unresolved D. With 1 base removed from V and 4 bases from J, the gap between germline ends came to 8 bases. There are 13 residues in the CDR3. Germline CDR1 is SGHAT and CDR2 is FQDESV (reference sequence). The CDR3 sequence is CASSLGLRYEQYF. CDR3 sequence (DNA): TGTGCCAGCAGCTTAGGTCTTCGGTACGAGCAGTACTTC.

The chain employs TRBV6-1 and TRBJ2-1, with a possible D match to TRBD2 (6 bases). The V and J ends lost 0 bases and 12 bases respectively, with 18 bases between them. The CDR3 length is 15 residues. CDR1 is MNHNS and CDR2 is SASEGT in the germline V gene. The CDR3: CASSEAGWGVQGQFF. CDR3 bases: TGTGCCAGCAGTGAAGCTGGCTGGGGGGTTCAAGGGCAGTTCTTC.

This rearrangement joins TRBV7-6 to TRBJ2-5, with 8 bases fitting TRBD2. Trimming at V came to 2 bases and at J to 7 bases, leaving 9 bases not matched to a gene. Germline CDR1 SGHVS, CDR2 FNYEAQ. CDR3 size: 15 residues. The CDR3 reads CASSLMAIAGGTQYF. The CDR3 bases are TGTGCCAGCAGCTTAATGGCTATTGCGGGAGGGACCCAGTACTTC.

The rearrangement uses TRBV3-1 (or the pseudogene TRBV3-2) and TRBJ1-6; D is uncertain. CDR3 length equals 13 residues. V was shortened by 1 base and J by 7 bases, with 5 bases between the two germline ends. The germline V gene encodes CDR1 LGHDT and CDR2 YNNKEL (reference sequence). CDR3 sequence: CASSQGPNSPLHF. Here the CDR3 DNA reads TGTGCCAGCAGCCAAGGTCCAAATTCACCCCTCCACTTT.